What follows is one TCR beta chain and its context. Its antigen remains unknown. These data are taken from a study of T cells in Graves' hyperthyroidism and ophthalmopathy. Looking at the study overall: At initial diagnosis, before any treatment had begun, peripheral blood was obtained.

Disease duration under 2 months; hyperthyroidism patients were aged 18 to 65. An approximately 10 ml volume of fresh peripheral blood provided the PBMCs. TCR beta CDR3 region amplification was performed from RNA transcripts. The TCR CDR3 was amplified in a first-round RT-PCR using the HTBI primer set. TCRdb called the multiplex PCR reads again in MiXCR, with one record for every CDR3 protein. The profile shows around 400,000 distinct CDR3 sequences, around a quarter of them singletons. CDR1 is MDHEN and CDR2 is SYDVKM in the germline V gene. Trimming at V came to 6 bases and at J to 3 bases, leaving 10 bases not matched to a gene. The CDR3 covers 17 residues. Regarding the study as a whole: Most thyroid-expanded clonotypes above 0.001 were also found in blood.

V and J are TRBV28 and TRBJ2-7; 14 bases line up with TRBD2. The TCR was taken from a man aged 45-60 years with Graves' hyperthyroidism. Sequencing used blood. The CDR3 reads CASSSDRGLAGVYEQYF. The CDR3 DNA reads as TGTGCCAGCAGCTCTGACAGGGGACTAGCGGGGGTCTACGAGCAGTACTTC. Filled out from reference TRBV28 and TRBJ2-7, the complete variable domain reads DVKVTQSSRYLVKRTGEKVFLECVQDMDHENMFWYRQDPGLGLRLIYFSYDVKMKEKGDIPEGYSVSREKKERFSLILESASTNQTSMYLCASSSDRGLAGVYEQYFGPGTRLTVT.